These 20 T cell receptor beta chains originate from one sample sequenced in a study of CD8 T cells in Susac syndrome. Reverse transcription of about 0.5 to 1 ug RNA used random hexamers. From the immunoSEQ multiplex PCR reads, TCRdb called clonotypes with MiXCR, one entry per CDR3 protein. The table includes around 270,000 distinct CDR3 sequences, about 88% detected once. Sample: CD8+ T cells from PBMCs. The receptors derive from a human donor with multiple sclerosis.

This chain joins TRBV29-1 and TRBJ2-1, with TRBD1 matching 7 bases. The junction had 13 bases not matched to a gene; V was cut back by 4 bases and J by 4 bases. Germline V gene sequence: CDR1 SQVTM, CDR2 ANQGSEA. The CDR3 extends over 16 amino acids. The CDR3: CSVAGQQGPRYNEQFF. The CDR3 DNA sequence: TGCAGCGTTGCGGGACAACAGGGGCCCCGATACAATGAGCAGTTCTTC.

V is TRBV7-9 and J is TRBJ1-1; D may be TRBD1 (6 bases). Germline CDR1 reads SEHNR; CDR2 reads FQNEAQ (reference sequence). The CDR3 runs to 16 residues. Trimming pared 5 bases from V and 2 bases from J, leaving 18 bases between. CDR3 coding DNA: TGTGCCAGCAGCCCCACCCAGGACAGAGACAACACTGAAGCTTTCTTT. Translation: CASSPTQDRDNTEAFF. Full variable domain (remainder filled in from reference TRBV7-9 and TRBJ1-1): DTGVSQNPRHKITKRGQNVTFRCDPISEHNRLYWYRQTLGQGPEFLTYFQNEAQLEKSRLLSDRFSAERPKGSFSTLEIQRTEQGDSAMYLCASSPTQDRDNTEAFFGQGTRLTVV.

This sequence joins TRBV20-1 and TRBJ1-2, with 8 positions matching TRBD1. CDR3 length: 16 residues. With V trimmed by 0 bases and J by 6 bases, 12 bases remained unmatched. CDR1 DFQATT and CDR2 SNEGSKA come from the germline V gene (reference sequence). CDR3 loop: CSARDAQGASRNGYTF. In DNA form, the CDR3 reads TGCAGTGCTAGAGATGCCCAGGGGGCAAGCCGGAATGGCTACACCTTC.

The chain links TRBV6-1 to TRBJ2-6; 8 nucleotides agree with TRBD1. This CDR3 comprises 15 residues. With V trimmed by 4 bases and J by 2 bases, 1 base remained unmatched. The V gene's germline CDR1 is MNHNS and CDR2 SASEGT. CDR3 amino acids: CASSVQGAGANVLTF. The CDR3 nucleotides read TGTGCCAGCAGTGTACAGGGGGCTGGGGCCAACGTCCTGACTTTC.

The chain joins TRBV13 to TRBJ1-4; TRBD1 is a possible D gene (6 bases). This CDR3 has 16 residues. V lost 5 bases and J 8 bases, leaving 21 bases between the germline ends. Germline V gives CDR1 PRHDT, CDR2 FYEKMQ (reference sequence). This CDR3 is CASSGRDTPEGEKLFF. The CDR3 DNA sequence: TGTGCCAGCAGCGGCCGGGACACTCCCGAGGGGGAAAAACTGTTTTTT.

This rearrangement joins TRBV14 to TRBJ2-1; 8 bases are shared with TRBD2. The CDR3 consists of 16 residues. Germline V gene lookup returns CDR1 SGHDN and CDR2 FVKESK. With V trimmed by 4 bases and J by 3 bases, 8 bases remained unmatched. The CDR3 bases are TGTGCCAGCAGCCCCATCGTAAGCGGGGGCTACAATGAGCAGTTCTTC. The encoded protein is CASSPIVSGGYNEQFF.

The genes are TRBV6-2 or TRBV6-3 and TRBJ2-7, with no clear D. The CDR3 totals 12 residues. Germline V gene sequence: CDR1 MNHEY, CDR2 SVGEGT. Between the trimmed V and J ends, which lost 6 bases and 5 bases, there was a span of 11 bases. The CDR3 sequence: CASSLRRNEQYF. CDR3 nucleotides: TGTGCCAGCAGCCTGAGGCGCAACGAGCAGTACTTC.

This sequence joins TRBV4-2 and TRBJ1-4; unclear D gene. The CDR3 length is 15 residues. The germline CDR1 and CDR2 sequences are LGHNA and YNFKEQ. Trimming stripped 0 bases from V and 6 bases from J, with 11 bases between. The CDR3 protein is CASSQDRYGDEKLFF. The CDR3, as DNA: TGTGCCAGCAGCCAAGATCGGTATGGGGATGAAAAACTGTTTTTT.

V is TRBV6-5 and J is TRBJ2-2, with a weak D call TRBD1 (6 bases). The length of the CDR3 is 16 residues. From germline, CDR1 is MNHEY and CDR2 SVGAGI. The V and J ends lost 2 bases and 1 base respectively, with 11 bases between them. The CDR3 protein is CASSYEQGWNTGELFF. The CDR3 nucleotides read TGTGCCAGCAGTTACGAGCAGGGGTGGAACACCGGGGAGCTGTTTTTT.

The gene calls are TRBV5-1 and TRBJ2-7, with D tentatively TRBD1 (5 bases). The CDR3 loop spans 15 amino acids. The V end lost 2 bases, the J end lost 3 bases, and 15 bases lay between the germline ends. CDR1 and CDR2 (germline): SGHRS, YFSETQ. CDR3 sequence (DNA): TGCGCCAGCAGCTTCGATAGGGGTCCTGACTACGAGCAGTACTTC. It translates to CASSFDRGPDYEQYF.

This clonotype came up a few times. The chain recombines TRBV4-3 with TRBJ2-7; possibly TRBD1 for D (6 bases). The V and J ends lost 1 base and 4 bases respectively, with 11 bases between them. The CDR3 totals 14 residues. Germline-derived CDR1 and CDR2 are LGHNA and YSLEER. The chain's CDR3 is CASSQGAGAYEQYF. The CDR3 DNA reads as TGCGCCAGCAGCCAAGGGGCAGGGGCTTACGAGCAGTACTTC.

The chain is built from TRBV2 and TRBJ2-7; 9 bases are shared with TRBD1. The junction had 8 bases not matched to a gene; V was cut back by 6 bases and J by 5 bases. The CDR3 consists of 14 residues. Germline loops: CDR1 SNHLY, CDR2 FYNNEI. CDR3 DNA sequence: TGTGCCAGCAGCAACCCGGGACAGGGCCACGAGCAGTACTTC. It encodes CASSNPGQGHEQYF.

This chain joins TRBV7-9 and TRBJ1-6, with TRBD1 as a possible D gene (5 bases). With 3 bases removed from V and 1 base from J, the gap between germline ends came to 10 bases. The germline V gene encodes CDR1 SEHNR and CDR2 FQNEAQ (reference sequence). This CDR3 is built from 16 residues. The CDR3 reads CASSFIGGSYNSPLHF. CDR3 coding DNA: TGTGCCAGCAGCTTCATCGGGGGGTCCTATAATTCACCCCTCCACTTT. Filled out from reference TRBV7-9 and TRBJ1-6, the complete variable domain reads DTGVSQNPRHKITKRGQNVTFRCDPISEHNRLYWYRQTLGQGPEFLTYFQNEAQLEKSRLLSDRFSAERPKGSFSTLEIQRTEQGDSAMYLCASSFIGGSYNSPLHFGNGTRLTVT.

About this clonotype: One junction end does not reproduce the germline sequence, and a read error may be involved. In nucleotides, the CDR3 is TGCAGCGTAGAAGCGGGGTGGGATGAGCAGTTCTTC. This gives the protein CSVEAGWDEQFF. V is TRBV29-1 and J is TRBJ2-1; 7 bases are a match to TRBD2. The CDR3 is 12 amino acids. Germline CDR1 SQVTM, CDR2 ANQGSEA.

This chain connects TRBV6-1 to TRBJ2-7; D ambiguous. V dropped 1 base and J dropped 3 bases, with 13 bases sitting between them. This CDR3 is built from 15 residues. CDR1 and CDR2 (germline): MNHNS, SASEGT. The CDR3 reads CASSEGTNRYYEQYF. The CDR3 DNA is TGTGCCAGCAGTGAAGGAACGAACCGTTACTACGAGCAGTACTTC.

This clonotype was counted between two and nine times. This chain connects TRBV6-4 to TRBJ2-3; the D gene is possibly TRBD2 (6 bases). CDR3 length equals 13 residues. The germline CDR1 and CDR2 sequences are MRHNA and SNTAGT. Trimming stripped 4 bases from V and 2 bases from J, with 7 bases between. The DNA of the CDR3 is TGTGCCAGCAGTGGCGGGGACACAGATACGCAGTATTTT. Translation: CASSGGDTDTQYF.

The chain combines TRBV4-3 with TRBJ2-2; D gene unclear. V lost 0 bases to trimming and J lost 2 bases, with 16 bases between them. This CDR3 is built from 18 residues. The germline gives CDR1 LGHNA, CDR2 YSLEER. CDR3 in amino acids: CASSQDEVSLTNTGELFF. The CDR3 DNA follows: TGCGCCAGCAGCCAAGATGAAGTTAGCCTCACTAACACCGGGGAGCTGTTTTTT.

The CDR3 loop reads CASSQDGGYNQPQHF. Written as DNA, the CDR3 is TGCGCCAGCAGCCAAGACGGGGGGTATAATCAGCCCCAGCATTTT. The chain combines TRBV4-1 with TRBJ1-5, with a tentative D call TRBD1 (5 bases). The CDR3 length is 15 residues. Per germline, CDR1 MGHRA and CDR2 YSYEKL. Trimming removed 0 bases from V and 4 bases from J, with 10 bases in between.

The chain uses TRBV5-1 and TRBJ2-2; 8 positions match TRBD1. CDR1 and CDR2 (germline): SGHRS, YFSETQ. The junction had 3 bases not matched to a gene; V was cut back by 1 base and J by 4 bases. The CDR3 sequence is 15 residues long. CDR3 nucleotide sequence: TGCGCCAGCAGCTTGTACGGACAGGGCACCGGGGAGCTGTTTTTT. This codes for CASSLYGQGTGELFF. The whole variable domain, remainder taken from reference TRBV5-1 and TRBJ2-2, is KAGVTQTPRYLIKTRGQQVTLSCSPISGHRSVSWYQQTPGQGLQFLFEYFSETQRNKGNFPGRFSGRQFSNSRSEMNVSTLELGDSALYLCASSLYGQGTGELFFGEGSRLTVL.

The table lists this clonotype with a count of one. The rearrangement links TRBV12-3 or TRBV12-4 to TRBJ2-3; TRBD2 matches at 10 bases. The CDR3 has 19 residues. The trim removed 6 bases at V and 1 base at J, leaving 16 bases unmatched. The CDR3, as DNA: TGTGCCAGCAGACCCGGACTAGCGGACCCTTCAGGGGGCACAGATACGCAGTATTTT. Its translation is CASRPGLADPSGGTDTQYF.